Listed here is a single T cell receptor (beta chain). Authors' data handling: Amplifying reference gene primers gave estimates of nucleated cell counts. Some clones are missing from TCRdb's copy, which holds only in-frame ones; the method was immunoSEQ multiplex PCR. The DNA was the basis for D and trimming; V, J and clone size are from that table. Of about 190,000 clones listed, roughly 80% are singletons. This record belongs to a study of blood T cell repertoires in COVID-19. Overall study: The United States, Italy and Spain supplied acute and convalescent COVID-19 samples. PBMCs, B-cell-depleted T cells, or T cells provided the cDNA or gDNA that made up the material.

V was clipped by 5 bases and J by 2 bases, with 22 bases between them. This CDR3 is 17 amino acids long. Germline V gene lookup returns CDR1 LNHDA and CDR2 SQIVND (reference sequence). The receptor was derived from a man aged 60-69 years with acute or convalescent COVID-19. The chain has TRBV19 and TRBJ2-7, with a tentative D call TRBD2 (5 bases). Sequencing used peripheral blood. CDR3: CASSEASSVTRAYEQYF. In nucleotides, the CDR3 is TGTGCCAGTAGTGAGGCTAGCAGCGTAACAAGGGCCTACGAGCAGTACTTC.